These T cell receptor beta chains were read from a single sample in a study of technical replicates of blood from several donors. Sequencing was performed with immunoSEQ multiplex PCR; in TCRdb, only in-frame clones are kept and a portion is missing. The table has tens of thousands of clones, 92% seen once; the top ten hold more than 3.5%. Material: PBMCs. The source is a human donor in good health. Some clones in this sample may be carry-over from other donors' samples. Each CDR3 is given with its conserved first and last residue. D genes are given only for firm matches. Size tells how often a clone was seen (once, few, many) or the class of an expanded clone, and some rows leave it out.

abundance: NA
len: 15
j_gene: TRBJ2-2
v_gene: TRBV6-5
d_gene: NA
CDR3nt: TGTGCCAGCAGACCAGACAGGGCGGGGACCGGGGAGCTGTTTTTT
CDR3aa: CASRPDRAGTGELFF

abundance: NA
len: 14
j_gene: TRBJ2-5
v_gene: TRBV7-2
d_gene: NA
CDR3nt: TGTGCCAGCAGCCAAAGGAGGGTTGGAGAGACCCAGTACTTC
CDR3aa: CASSQRRVGETQYF

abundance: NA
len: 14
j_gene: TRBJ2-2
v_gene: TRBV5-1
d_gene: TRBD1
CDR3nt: TGCGCCAGCAGCTTAGGGACAGGGTCCGGGGAGCTGTTTTTT
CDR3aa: CASSLGTGSGELFF

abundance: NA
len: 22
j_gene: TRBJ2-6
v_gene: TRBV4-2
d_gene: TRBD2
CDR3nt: TGTGCCAGCAGCCAAGATTCGGTTGGGCTAGCGGGCGGCCTCTCTGGGGCCAACGTCCTGACTTTC
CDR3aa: CASSQDSVGLAGGLSGANVLTF

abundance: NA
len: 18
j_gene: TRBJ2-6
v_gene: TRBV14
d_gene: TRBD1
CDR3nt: TGTGCCAGCAGCCACGGACAGGAAAGATACTCTGGGGCCAACGTCCTGACTTTC
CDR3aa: CASSHGQERYSGANVLTF

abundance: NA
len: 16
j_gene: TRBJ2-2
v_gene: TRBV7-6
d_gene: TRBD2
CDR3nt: TGTGCCAGCAGCTTTAACTCGGGGGGGCGGACCGGGGAGCTGTTTTTT
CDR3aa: CASSFNSGGRTGELFF

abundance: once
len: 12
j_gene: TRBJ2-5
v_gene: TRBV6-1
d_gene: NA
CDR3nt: TGTGCCAGCAGTGGTGCTCAGACATCATGGTACTTC
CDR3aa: CASSGAQTSWYF

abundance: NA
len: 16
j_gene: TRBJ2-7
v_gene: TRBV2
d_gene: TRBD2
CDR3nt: TGTGCCAGCAGTACCTCGGGGACTGCGGGAGCCTACGAGCAGTACTTC
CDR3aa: CASSTSGTAGAYEQYF

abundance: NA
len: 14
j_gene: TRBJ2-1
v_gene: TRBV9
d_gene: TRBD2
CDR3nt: TGTGCCAGCAGCCCGGGGGGAGGGCCCGATGAGCAGTTCTTC
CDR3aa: CASSPGGGPDEQFF

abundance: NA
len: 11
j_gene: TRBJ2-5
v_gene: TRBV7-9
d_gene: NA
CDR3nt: TGTGCCAGCAGCCCGGGGGAGACCCAGTACTTC
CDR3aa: CASSPGETQYF

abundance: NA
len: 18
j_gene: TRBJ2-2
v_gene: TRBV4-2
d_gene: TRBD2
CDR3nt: TGTGCCAGCAGCCAAGAGGCGATAGCGGGGGGAAACACCGGGGAGCTGTTTTTT
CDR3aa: CASSQEAIAGGNTGELFF

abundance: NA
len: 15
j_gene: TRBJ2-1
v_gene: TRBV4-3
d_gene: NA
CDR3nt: TGCGCCAGCAGCCAAGAAGGCGGGATAGGGCTTGAGCAGTTCTTC
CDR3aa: CASSQEGGIGLEQFF

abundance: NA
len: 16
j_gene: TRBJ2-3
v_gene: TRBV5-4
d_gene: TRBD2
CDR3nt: TGTGCCAGCAGCTTGGCGGCGGGGGGAAGCACAGATACGCAGTATTTT
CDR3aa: CASSLAAGGSTDTQYF

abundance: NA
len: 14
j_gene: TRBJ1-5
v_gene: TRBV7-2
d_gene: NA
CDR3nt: TGTGCCAGCAGCGCGACAAATAGCAATCAGCCCCAGCATTTT
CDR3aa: CASSATNSNQPQHF

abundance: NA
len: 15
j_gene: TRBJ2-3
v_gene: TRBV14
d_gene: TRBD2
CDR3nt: TGTGCCAGCAGTCAGTTTCGGGAGGTGGCAGATACGCAGTATTTT
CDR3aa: CASSQFREVADTQYF

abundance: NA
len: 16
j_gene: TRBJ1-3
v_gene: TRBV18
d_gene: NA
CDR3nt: TGTGCCAGCTCACCAAACGTACAGGGCGGTAGAAACACCATATATTTT
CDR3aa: CASSPNVQGGRNTIYF

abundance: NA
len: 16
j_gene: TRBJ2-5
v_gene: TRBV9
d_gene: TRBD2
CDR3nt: TGTGCCAGCAGCACGAGCCCTTCTAGCGGGGGGGAGACCCAGTACTTC
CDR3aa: CASSTSPSSGGETQYF

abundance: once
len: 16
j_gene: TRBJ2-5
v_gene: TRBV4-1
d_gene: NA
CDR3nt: TGCGCCAGCAGCCAGGGGCAGGGCACCCTCCAAGAGACCCAGTACTTC
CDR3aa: CASSQGQGTLQETQYF

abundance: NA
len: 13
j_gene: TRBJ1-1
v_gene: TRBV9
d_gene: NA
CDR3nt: TGTGCCAGCAGCAGAGCGGGGTTCTCTGAAGCTTTCTTT
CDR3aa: CASSRAGFSEAFF

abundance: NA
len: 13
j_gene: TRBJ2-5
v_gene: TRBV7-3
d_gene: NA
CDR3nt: TGTGCCAGCAGCTTAAGGCGGCAAGAGACCCAGTACTTC
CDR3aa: CASSLRRQETQYF

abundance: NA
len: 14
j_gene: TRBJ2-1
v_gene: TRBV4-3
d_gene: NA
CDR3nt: TGCGCCAGCAGCCAAGAGGCTTACTACAATGAGCAGTTCTTC
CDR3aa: CASSQEAYYNEQFF

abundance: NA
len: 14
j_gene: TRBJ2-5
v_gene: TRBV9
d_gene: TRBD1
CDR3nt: TGTGCCAGCAGCGCCTACAGGGGACAAGAGACCCAGTACTTC
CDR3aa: CASSAYRGQETQYF

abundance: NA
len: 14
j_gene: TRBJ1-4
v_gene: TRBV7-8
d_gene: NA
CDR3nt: TGTGCCAGCAGACTCAGCGAGGCTAATGAAAAACTGTTTTTT
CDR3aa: CASRLSEANEKLFF

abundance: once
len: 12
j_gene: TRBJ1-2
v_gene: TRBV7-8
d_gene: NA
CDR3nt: TGTGCCAGCAGCTTGGACAGAGTCGGCTACACCTTC
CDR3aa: CASSLDRVGYTF

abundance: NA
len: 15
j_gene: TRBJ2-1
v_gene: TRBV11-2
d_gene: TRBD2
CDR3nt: TGTGCCAGCAGCTTCACTAGCGGATCCTACAATGAGCAGTTCTTC
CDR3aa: CASSFTSGSYNEQFF

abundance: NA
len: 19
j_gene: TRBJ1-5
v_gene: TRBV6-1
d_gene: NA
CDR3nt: TGTGCCAGCAGTGAAGCGACACCCATCTGGGGAGTTGGCAATCAGCCCCAGCATTTT
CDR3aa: CASSEATPIWGVGNQPQHF

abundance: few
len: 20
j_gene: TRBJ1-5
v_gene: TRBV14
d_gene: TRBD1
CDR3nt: TGTGCCAGCAGCCAAGAGGTCGGATCGACAGGGGTCGTTAGCAATCAGCCCCAGCATTTT
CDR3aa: CASSQEVGSTGVVSNQPQHF

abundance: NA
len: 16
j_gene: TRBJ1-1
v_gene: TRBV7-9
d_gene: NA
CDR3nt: TGTGCCAGCAGCCCTAGAGGGTCGGGGATGAACACTGAAGCTTTCTTT
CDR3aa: CASSPRGSGMNTEAFF

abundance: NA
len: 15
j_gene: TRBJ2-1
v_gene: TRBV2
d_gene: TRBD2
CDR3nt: TGTGCCAGCAGTGATGGTAGCGGGAACTACAATGAGCAGTTCTTC
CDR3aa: CASSDGSGNYNEQFF

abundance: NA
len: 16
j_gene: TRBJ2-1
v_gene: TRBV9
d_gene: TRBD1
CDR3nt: TGTGCCAGCAGCGCAACCGGGACAGCAAGGGCCAATGAGCAGTTCTTC
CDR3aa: CASSATGTARANEQFF

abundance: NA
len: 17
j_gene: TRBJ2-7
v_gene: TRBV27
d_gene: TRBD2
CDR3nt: TGTGCCAGCAGTTTGGGACAAGGCGGTAGCGGGACCTACGAGCAGTACTTC
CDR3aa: CASSLGQGGSGTYEQYF